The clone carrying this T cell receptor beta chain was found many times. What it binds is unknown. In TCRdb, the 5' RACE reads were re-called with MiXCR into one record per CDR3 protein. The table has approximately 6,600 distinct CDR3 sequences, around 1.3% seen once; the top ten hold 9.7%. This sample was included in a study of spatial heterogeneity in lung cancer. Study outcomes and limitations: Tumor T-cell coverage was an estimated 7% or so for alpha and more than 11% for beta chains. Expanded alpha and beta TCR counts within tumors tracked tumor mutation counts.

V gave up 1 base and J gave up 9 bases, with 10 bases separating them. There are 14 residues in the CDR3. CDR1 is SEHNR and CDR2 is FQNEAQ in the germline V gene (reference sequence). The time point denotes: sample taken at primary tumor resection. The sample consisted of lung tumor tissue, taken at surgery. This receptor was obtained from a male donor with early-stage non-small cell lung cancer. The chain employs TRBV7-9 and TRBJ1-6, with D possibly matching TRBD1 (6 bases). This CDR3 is CASSLEGGTSPLHF. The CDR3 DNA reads TGTGCCAGCAGCTTAGAGGGGGGCACTTCACCCCTCCACTTT. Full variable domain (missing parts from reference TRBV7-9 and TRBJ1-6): DTGVSQNPRHKITKRGQNVTFRCDPISEHNRLYWYRQTLGQGPEFLTYFQNEAQLEKSRLLSDRFSAERPKGSFSTLEIQRTEQGDSAMYLCASSLEGGTSPLHFGNGTRLTVT.